A single T cell receptor beta chain is shown here with its context. Antigen: not known. These donors counted as nominally healthy when sampled, but unrecorded immune exposures were likely. PCR used 60 Vbeta primers and 13 Jbeta primers. Using immunoSEQ multiplex PCR, the repertoire was profiled, and TCRdb retains in-frame clones only, with some absent. Of some 200,000 clones listed, about three quarters are singletons. The sample is drawn from a study of cytomegalovirus exposure and HLA in healthy donors. Study-wide results and limits: The availability of immune exposure information extended only to CMV serostatus. A previous analysis found most TCR beta V segments productive roughly 87% or roughly 30% of the time.

The sample consisted of PBMCs. The source of this sequence is a young man in good health and CMV-seronegative.

CDR3: CASSLARTGELFF. The DNA for the CDR3 is TGTGCCAGCAGCTTAGCTCGGACCGGGGAGCTGTTTTTT. This chain uses TRBV11-3 with TRBJ2-2; D remains ambiguous. The ends were cut back, 1 base at V and 5 bases at J, with 5 bases in the middle. Germline loops: CDR1 SGHNT, CDR2 YENEEA. This CDR3 comprises 13 residues. Full variable domain (rest looked up from reference TRBV11-3 and TRBJ2-2): EAGVVQSPRYKIIEKKQPVAFWCNPISGHNTLYWYLQNLGQGPELLIRYENEEAVDDSQLPKDRFSAERLKGVDSTLKIQPAELGDSAVYLCASSLARTGELFFGEGSRLTVL.